This passage covers 10 T cell receptor beta chains from one sample sequenced in a study of vaccination and CD4 T cells after COVID-19. These receptors have no identified antigens. Treatment reported: approximately nine-day PBMC culture with coronavirus spike peptide pools or control peptides (ViraFEST assay). An Oncomine TCR Beta short-read assay was used to sequence the DNA from cultured CD4+ T cells. TCRdb re-derived calls from the PCR reads in MiXCR, one entry per CDR3 protein. The sample carries approximately 13,000 distinct CDR3 sequences, more than 45% recorded once. Source material: CD4+ T cells from blood, cultured in vitro. The receptors derive from a human donor who had recovered from COVID-19.

The chain has TRBV2 and TRBJ2-5; 7 nucleotides align to TRBD2. Germline trimming cut 1 base from V and 2 bases from J; bases unmatched to any gene: 10. Germline CDR1 SNHLY, CDR2 FYNNEI. The length of the CDR3 is 17 residues. The CDR3 bases are TGTGCCAGCAGTGAAGGGGCGGGAGTCACTTTTCAAGAGACCCAGTACTTC. Translating gives CASSEGAGVTFQETQYF.

The chain uses TRBV27 and TRBJ2-5; D unresolved. The germline gives CDR1 MNHEY, CDR2 SMNVEV (reference sequence). The V end lost 5 bases, the J end lost 2 bases, and 9 bases lay between the germline ends. This CDR3 contains 13 residues. The DNA of the CDR3 is TGTGCCAGCAGTCCCCACGGACAAGAGACCCAGTACTTC. This codes for CASSPHGQETQYF.

The gene calls are TRBV20-1 and TRBJ2-1, with D possibly matching TRBD1 (6 bases). The CDR3 contains 16 residues. Germline V gives CDR1 DFQATT, CDR2 SNEGSKA (reference sequence). V was cut by 6 bases and J by 0 bases, with 18 bases left in between. CDR3 residues: CSARKQGLSSYNEQFF. CDR3 bases: TGCAGTGCGAGAAAACAGGGCCTGAGCTCCTACAATGAGCAGTTCTTC.

The V and J genes are TRBV12-3 or TRBV12-4 and TRBJ2-2; D unresolved. The V and J ends lost 1 base and 1 base respectively, with 7 bases between them. The CDR3 sequence is 15 residues long. For the CDR3, the DNA is TGTGCCAGCAGTTTAGTAGTCAGGAACACCGGGGAGCTGTTTTTT. It yields the protein CASSLVVRNTGELFF.

The J gene is TRBJ1-6, the V gene TRBV7-8, with no clear D. Germline assignment: CDR1 SGHVS and CDR2 FQNEAQ. The CDR3 runs 15 residues. Trimming removed 5 bases at V and 3 bases at J, with 11 bases between. DNA of the CDR3: TGTGCCAGCAGCCCCTGGAGCGACTATAATTCACCCCTCCACTTT. Its protein is CASSPWSDYNSPLHF.

The gene calls are TRBV19 and TRBJ2-2; 8 positions agree with TRBD1. Germline lookup yields CDR1 LNHDA and CDR2 SQIVND (reference sequence). V shed 7 bases, J shed 4 bases, and the junction held 5 bases outside the gene matches. The CDR3 runs 14 residues. The CDR3 sequence is CASKDRGPTGELFF. The CDR3 coding sequence is TGTGCCAGTAAAGACAGGGGCCCCACCGGGGAGCTGTTTTTT.

The J gene is TRBJ2-3, the V gene TRBV11-2; 11 bases fit TRBD2. From germline, CDR1 is SGHAT and CDR2 FQNNGV. Losses at the gene ends were 4 bases for V and 6 bases for J; bases not matched to a gene: 6. The length of the CDR3 is 15 residues. The CDR3 nucleotides read TGTGCCAGCAGCTCGCTAGCGGGGGGAAGGGATACGCAGTATTTT. Translating gives CASSSLAGGRDTQYF.

The V and J genes are TRBV6-1 and TRBJ2-3; 11 bases are shared with TRBD1. Germline values: CDR1 MNHNS, CDR2 SASEGT. This CDR3 is built from 15 residues. V dropped 6 bases and J dropped 6; count of bases not matched to a gene: 8. The CDR3 reads CASRRDRGNLDTQYF. CDR3 nucleotides: TGTGCCAGCAGAAGGGACAGGGGGAATCTTGATACGCAGTATTTT.

This chain connects TRBV19 to TRBJ2-7; D may be TRBD1 (6 bases). Germline V lookup: CDR1 LNHDA, CDR2 SQIVND (reference sequence). This CDR3 contains 18 residues. V lost 0 bases, J lost 0 bases, and 18 bases lay in between. DNA for the CDR3: TGTGCCAGTAGTATAGATCTCGTCCGGGACACCAACTCCTACGAGCAGTACTTC. Translation gives CASSIDLVRDTNSYEQYF.

CDR3 region: CASSLSGGGGYGYTF. The CDR3 nucleotides are TGTGCCAGCAGTTTAAGCGGGGGTGGAGGCTATGGCTACACCTTC. The V and J genes are TRBV28 and TRBJ1-2, with D perhaps TRBD1 (5 bases). Trimming left V 2 bases short and J 4 bases short, with 14 bases between. There are 15 residues in the CDR3. The germline gives CDR1 MDHEN, CDR2 SYDVKM.